Following are 8 T cell receptor beta chains from one sample sequenced in a study of CD4 T cells in relation to SARS-CoV-2 and coronaviruses. Some clones are missing from TCRdb's copy, which holds only in-frame ones; the method was immunoSEQ multiplex PCR. This sample carries 25,000 to 30,000 clones, around 80% of them seen once, and the ten largest clones take more than 9%. The unexposed donors gave CD4+ T cells in about 2010-2019, prior to COVID-19. CD4+ T cells were isolated from the cells after about 11 days of culture. Their antigens remain unidentified. Source material: CD4+ T cells from PBMCs, cultured in vitro. These receptor sequences come from a human donor in good health.

This chain links TRBV5-6 with TRBJ2-2, with a tentative D call TRBD1 (5 bases). Germline V gene lookup returns CDR1 SGHDT and CDR2 YYEEEE. V lost 0 bases and J 6 bases, leaving 15 bases between the germline ends. The CDR3 is made up of 16 amino acids. CDR3 residues: CASSLEGAGYPGELFF. The CDR3 region has the DNA TGTGCCAGCAGCTTGGAGGGTGCAGGGTACCCCGGGGAGCTGTTTTTT.

The gene calls are TRBV19 and TRBJ1-1; tentatively, D is TRBD1 (6 bases). This CDR3 contains 15 residues. Trimming left V 5 bases short and J 0 bases short, with 13 bases between. Germline V CDR1 and CDR2: LNHDA, SQIVND (reference sequence). The CDR3 DNA reads TGTGCCAGTAGTCCCCGGACAGCTATGAACACTGAAGCTTTCTTT. It is translated as CASSPRTAMNTEAFF.

The chain links TRBV5-1 to TRBJ2-1; 10 bases agree with TRBD1. V shed 3 bases, J shed 4 bases, and the junction held 4 bases outside the gene matches. The CDR3 runs 15 residues. The germline V gene encodes CDR1 SGHRS and CDR2 YFSETQ. The CDR3 here is CASSYMGQGYNEQFF. The CDR3, as DNA: TGCGCCAGCAGCTACATGGGACAGGGGTACAATGAGCAGTTCTTC.

The CDR3 DNA reads TGCGCCAGCAGCGGAGGGGGCTACGGCACAGATACGCAGTATTTT. This sequence encodes CASSGGGYGTDTQYF. The chain joins TRBV5-1 to TRBJ2-3; maybe TRBD1 (7 bases). From germline, CDR1 is SGHRS and CDR2 YFSETQ. Trimming took 4 bases from V and 1 from J, leaving 13 bases between them. CDR3 size: 15 residues.

This clone has only a few counts. V is TRBV7-2 and J is TRBJ1-3, with D hard to call. V lost 3 bases, J lost 0 bases, and 9 bases lay in between. Germline assignment: CDR1 SGHTA and CDR2 FQGNSA. This CDR3 contains 15 residues. The DNA for the CDR3 is TGTGCCAGCAGCTTCGGGCGGTTCTCTGGAAACACCATATATTTT. Protein: CASSFGRFSGNTIYF.

J is TRBJ1-1 and V is TRBV4-1, with 9 nucleotides matching TRBD1. Unmatched junction bases numbered 3, after V lost 3 bases and J lost 1 base. Germline CDR1 MGHRA, CDR2 YSYEKL. The CDR3 is 15 residues long. The DNA for the CDR3 is TGCGCCAGCAGCCAGGGACAGGGTCGGAACACTGAAGCTTTCTTT. Translating it yields CASSQGQGRNTEAFF.

This chain joins TRBV19 and TRBJ1-6; no clear D. CDR1 and CDR2 (germline): LNHDA, SQIVND (reference sequence). The length of the CDR3 is 13 residues. V was shortened by 6 bases and J by 6 bases, with 9 bases between the two germline ends. CDR3 protein: CASSPGANSPLHF. CDR3 in DNA: TGTGCCAGTAGCCCAGGTGCTAATTCACCCCTCCACTTT. Filled out from reference TRBV19 and TRBJ1-6, the complete variable domain reads DGGITQSPKYLFRKEGQNVTLSCEQNLNHDAMYWYRQDPGQGLRLIYYSQIVNDFQKGDIAEGYSVSREKKESFPLTVTSAQKNPTAFYLCASSPGANSPLHFGNGTRLTVT.

The chain carries TRBV19 and TRBJ1-6, with TRBD1 as a possible D gene (6 bases). With 8 bases removed from V and 0 bases from J, the gap between germline ends came to 11 bases. Germline CDR1 reads LNHDA; CDR2 reads SQIVND (reference sequence). The CDR3 spans 15 residues. The CDR3: CASGLQGSYNSPLHF. CDR3 sequence (DNA): TGTGCCAGTGGTCTACAGGGCTCCTATAATTCACCCCTCCACTTT.